Listed below are T cell receptor beta chains from one sample, sequenced in a study of control samples from healthy donors and cancer patients. Produced via immunoSEQ multiplex PCR; TCRdb's table is partial and in-frame only. The sample shows about 140,000 clones, 85% to 95% of them seen only once. The sample consisted of blood. The receptor set was obtained from a man aged 35-49 years in good health. Each CDR3 is given with its conserved first and last residue. The D gene is left open where the match is weak. Not every row has a clone size; where given, it reads once, few, many or a size class.

j_gene	abundance	d_gene	v_gene	CDR3aa	CDR3nt
TRBJ2-5	NA	NA	TRBV10-1	CASSKDSQETQYF	TGCGCCAGCAGCAAGGACAGCCAAGAGACCCAGTACTTC
TRBJ2-1	NA	NA	TRBV6-5	CASKGGTHRYNEQFF	TGTGCCAGCAAGGGGGGGACCCATCGCTACAATGAGCAGTTCTTC
TRBJ2-2	NA	NA	TRBV15	CATSRDQGARNTGELFF	TGTGCCACCAGCAGAGATCAAGGAGCGCGCAACACCGGGGAGCTGTTTTTT
TRBJ1-2	NA	TRBD1	TRBV28	CASSLEGGDSLREGYTF	TGTGCCAGCAGTTTGGAGGGGGGGGACAGCCTAAGGGAGGGCTACACCTTC
TRBJ2-2	NA	NA	TRBV7-2	CASSLSRLNTGELFF	TGTGCCAGCAGCTTATCAAGACTCAACACCGGGGAGCTGTTTTTT
TRBJ1-1	NA	NA	TRBV7-9	CASSLLTESATEAFF	TGTGCCAGCAGCCTCTTGACCGAATCGGCCACTGAAGCTTTCTTT
TRBJ1-1	NA	NA	TRBV3-1/TRBV3-2	CASSQAGLANTEAFF	TGTGCCAGCAGCCAAGCGGGCTTAGCAAACACTGAAGCTTTCTTT
TRBJ2-5	NA	NA	TRBV2	CALSLEVWETQYF	TGTGCCCTTAGCCTGGAGGTTTGGGAGACCCAGTACTTC
TRBJ1-2	NA	NA	TRBV6-6	CASSPQGRGNYGYTF	TGTGCCAGCAGTCCACAGGGCCGGGGGAACTATGGCTACACCTTC
TRBJ2-1	NA	NA	TRBV4-2	CASSQEDASNEQFF	TGTGCCAGCAGCCAAGAAGACGCATCCAACGAGCAGTTCTTC
TRBJ1-1	NA	NA	TRBV5-6	CASRAWNTEAFF	TGTGCCAGCAGAGCCTGGAACACTGAAGCTTTCTTT
TRBJ2-5	NA	NA	TRBV29-1	CSVSLPPRPETQYF	TGCAGCGTTTCCCTGCCCCCCCGCCCAGAGACCCAGTACTTC
TRBJ2-5	NA	TRBD2	TRBV15	CATSRAPGGEETQYF	TGTGCCACCAGCAGAGCCCCGGGGGGGGAAGAGACCCAGTACTTC
TRBJ1-1	NA	NA	TRBV9	CASSVEHNTEAFF	TGTGCCAGCAGCGTAGAACATAACACTGAAGCTTTCTTT
TRBJ2-3	NA	TRBD2	TRBV15	CATAAGGADTQYF	TGTGCCACCGCGGCGGGGGGGGCAGATACGCAGTATTTT
TRBJ1-2	NA	NA	TRBV24-1	CATSGDARAGGYTF	TGTGCCACCAGCGGGGACGCGCGGGCGGGAGGCTACACCTTC
TRBJ1-1	NA	TRBD1	TRBV19	CASRRTGDTEAFF	TGTGCCAGTAGAAGGACAGGCGACACTGAAGCTTTCTTT
TRBJ2-2	NA	NA	TRBV18	CASSPTGQNTGELFF	TGTGCCAGCTCACCAACGGGCCAAAACACCGGGGAGCTGTTTTTT
TRBJ2-1	NA	NA	TRBV5-6	CASSGSWGNEQFF	TGTGCCAGCAGCGGGAGCTGGGGCAATGAGCAGTTCTTC
TRBJ2-1	NA	NA	TRBV27	CASSLETGTWDEQFF	TGTGCCAGCAGTTTAGAGACAGGAACTTGGGATGAGCAGTTCTTC
TRBJ1-2	NA	NA	TRBV3-1/TRBV3-2	CASSQVGDQANYGYTF	TGTGCCAGCAGCCAAGTGGGCGATCAAGCTAACTATGGCTACACCTTC
TRBJ1-2	NA	NA	TRBV28	CASSIIPGQTNYGYTF	TGTGCCAGCAGCATAATACCGGGACAAACTAACTATGGCTACACCTTC
TRBJ1-4	NA	NA	TRBV27	CASSLSITGEKLFF	TGTGCCAGCAGTTTATCGATAACAGGTGAAAAACTGTTTTTT
TRBJ1-1	NA	NA	TRBV2	CASTATYMNTEAFF	TGTGCCAGCACTGCGACATACATGAACACTGAAGCTTTCTTT
TRBJ1-5	NA	NA	TRBV7-7	CASSLAGGSNQPQHF	TGTGCTAGCAGCTTAGCGGGAGGTAGCAATCAGCCCCAGCATTTT
TRBJ1-1	NA	NA	TRBV5-4	CASSLGGGGKAEAFF	TGTGCCAGCAGCCTCGGAGGAGGGGGGAAGGCTGAAGCTTTCTTT
TRBJ2-3	NA	TRBD1	TRBV7-9	CASSSRDSSTDTQYF	TGTGCCAGCAGCTCCCGGGACAGCAGCACAGATACGCAGTATTTT
TRBJ1-5	NA	TRBD1	TRBV19	CASRAGGDRQPQHF	TGTGCCAGTAGGGCAGGGGGCGACAGACAGCCCCAGCATTTT
TRBJ1-2	once	TRBD1	TRBV6-5	CASRTDDRGDYGYTF	TGTGCCAGCAGGACAGACGACAGGGGTGACTATGGCTACACCTTC
TRBJ1-1	NA	TRBD1	TRBV7-6	CASRTGGPNTEAFF	TGTGCCAGCAGGACAGGGGGCCCCAACACTGAAGCTTTCTTT
TRBJ2-2	NA	NA	TRBV24-1	CATSDFGGIGANTGELFF	TGTGCCACCAGTGATTTCGGAGGGATCGGTGCGAACACCGGGGAGCTGTTTTTT
TRBJ2-6	NA	NA	TRBV19	CASSIQLGISGANVLTF	TGTGCCAGTAGTATTCAGTTGGGGATCTCTGGGGCCAACGTCCTGACTTTC
TRBJ1-4	NA	TRBD1	TRBV9	CASSHGTAFSTNEKLFF	TGTGCCAGCAGCCACGGGACAGCTTTTTCAACTAATGAAAAACTGTTTTTT
TRBJ2-6	NA	NA	TRBV4-1	CASSRLVTAGANVLTF	TGCGCCAGCAGCCGATTAGTCACAGCTGGGGCCAACGTCCTGACTTTC
TRBJ2-2	NA	NA	TRBV6-5	CASTDSTHTGELFF	TGTGCCAGCACCGACAGTACCCACACCGGGGAGCTGTTTTTT
TRBJ2-1	NA	NA	TRBV6-2/TRBV6-3	CASSYSTDYNEQFF	TGTGCCAGCAGTTACTCGACTGACTACAATGAGCAGTTCTTC
TRBJ2-6	NA	NA	TRBV6-5	CASSTVSGANVLTF	TGTGCCAGCAGTACAGTGTCTGGGGCCAACGTCCTGACTTTC
TRBJ1-1	NA	TRBD1	TRBV28	CATETGGLGTEAFF	TGTGCCACCGAAACAGGGGGCTTGGGCACTGAAGCTTTCTTT
TRBJ1-1	NA	NA	TRBV5-1	CASSLAQGMNTEAFF	TGCGCCAGCAGCCTCGCGCAAGGTATGAACACTGAAGCTTTCTTT
TRBJ1-1	NA	NA	TRBV25-1	CASSENTGWSTEAFF	TGTGCCAGCAGTGAAAATACAGGTTGGAGCACTGAAGCTTTCTTT
TRBJ1-5	NA	TRBD1	TRBV24-1	CATSDGQGSNQPQHF	TGTGCCACCAGTGACGGACAGGGTAGCAATCAGCCCCAGCATTTT
TRBJ2-3	NA	NA	TRBV7-3	CASSLIGSTDTQYF	TGTGCCAGCAGCTTAATCGGTAGCACAGATACGCAGTATTTT
TRBJ1-5	NA	TRBD1	TRBV4-1	CASSSAGTGYQPQHF	TGCGCCAGCAGCAGCGCCGGGACAGGGTATCAGCCCCAGCATTTT
TRBJ1-3	NA	NA	TRBV30	CAWSATLSGNTIYF	TGTGCCTGGAGTGCAACGCTCTCTGGAAACACCATATATTTT
TRBJ1-2	once	NA	TRBV7-2	CASFQYANYGYTF	TGTGCCAGCTTTCAGTACGCTAACTATGGCTACACCTTC
TRBJ2-5	NA	TRBD1	TRBV6-1	CASSDGQGGRETQYF	TGTGCCAGCAGTGACGGACAGGGGGGGAGAGAGACCCAGTACTTC
TRBJ1-1	NA	NA	TRBV7-8	CASSLAGTEAFF	TGTGCCAGCAGCTTGGCCGGGACTGAAGCTTTCTTT
TRBJ1-6	NA	NA	TRBV3-1/TRBV3-2	CASSLGRLNSPLHF	TGTGCCAGCAGCCTGGGACGGCTAAATTCACCCCTCCACTTT
TRBJ2-1	NA	NA	TRBV7-3	CASSLSSGRSSYNEQFF	TGTGCCAGCAGCTTAAGTAGCGGCAGGTCTTCCTACAATGAGCAGTTCTTC
TRBJ1-5	NA	NA	TRBV19	CASSIAGAGGNQPQHF	TGTGCCAGTAGTATAGCAGGGGCCGGTGGCAATCAGCCCCAGCATTTT
TRBJ2-7	once	NA	TRBV6-5	CASSYSWDGSYEQYF	TGTGCCAGCAGTTACTCGTGGGACGGTTCCTACGAGCAGTACTTC
TRBJ1-5	NA	NA	TRBV7-9	CASSLDTANQPQHF	TGTGCCAGCAGCTTGGACACTGCCAATCAGCCCCAGCATTTT
TRBJ1-4	NA	NA	TRBV28	CASSSSEGDEKLFF	TGTGCCAGCAGTTCATCCGAGGGAGACGAAAAACTGTTTTTT
TRBJ1-3	once	NA	TRBV9	CASSVDGRPGNTIYF	TGTGCCAGCAGCGTAGACGGGCGCCCTGGAAACACCATATATTTT
TRBJ1-1	few	NA	TRBV25-1	CASSDRSRTEAFF	TGTGCCAGCAGTGATAGAAGCAGGACTGAAGCTTTCTTT
TRBJ1-1	NA	NA	TRBV11-2	CASSFGGSGKAFF	TGTGCCAGCAGCTTCGGTGGTTCGGGCAAAGCTTTCTTT
TRBJ1-5	NA	NA	TRBV6-5	CASSFRDQPQHF	TGTGCCAGCAGTTTCCGGGATCAGCCCCAGCATTTT